The 20 T cell receptor beta chains below come from one sample, sequenced in a study of PD-L1 blockade in urothelial cancer. The assay was immunoSEQ multiplex PCR, and TCRdb's table has in-frame clones only and misses some. This table holds fewer than 45,000 clones, 65% to 90% found once. Documented time point: pretreatment peripheral blood. The sample consisted of PBMCs, taken around atezolizumab (anti-PD-L1) treatment. The receptors derive from a man in his 60s with urothelial cancer.

This clone was picked up one time. The chain joins TRBV6-5 to TRBJ2-5, with a tentative D call TRBD2 (7 bases). The CDR3 is made up of 13 amino acids. Per the germline V gene, CDR1 is MNHEY and CDR2 is SVGAGI. The germline V and J ends were trimmed by 6 bases and 4 bases, with 12 bases remaining between them. CDR3 in DNA: TGTGCCAGCAGGGGGGGGCCGCGAGAGACCCAGTACTTC. Amino acids: CASRGGPRETQYF.

This sequence joins TRBV30 and TRBJ2-3, with 7 nucleotides matching TRBD2. From germline, CDR1 is GTSNPN and CDR2 SVGIG (reference sequence). Trimming cost V 3 bases and J 4 bases; bases outside gene matches: 16. This CDR3 is 17 amino acids long. CDR3 DNA: TGTGCCTGGAGAAAGGGAAGACTAGCAGGCTTTGCAGATACGCAGTATTTT. It is translated as CAWRKGRLAGFADTQYF. Full variable domain (remainder filled in from reference TRBV30 and TRBJ2-3): SQTIHQWPATLVQPVGSPLSLECTVEGTSNPNLYWYRQAAGRGLQLLFYSVGIGQISSEVPQNLSASRPQDRQFILSSKKLLLSDSGFYLCAWRKGRLAGFADTQYFGPGTRLTVL.

This chain links TRBV6-5 with TRBJ1-5; 8 bases are shared with TRBD1. CDR1 is MNHEY, CDR2 SVGAGI, per germline. With V trimmed by 0 bases and J by 6 bases, 7 bases remained unmatched. The CDR3 has 16 residues. CDR3 in amino acids: CASSYSWAGGIQPQHF. The CDR3 DNA is TGTGCCAGCAGTTACTCATGGGCAGGGGGCATTCAGCCCCAGCATTTT.

This clone was counted a few times. The chain employs TRBV28 and TRBJ1-1; tentative D call: TRBD1 (6 bases). The germline CDR1 and CDR2 sequences are MDHEN and SYDVKM. This CDR3 contains 12 residues. V was pared by 8 bases and J by 4 bases, with 11 bases between. This CDR3 reads CASGGGGTEAFF. The CDR3 region has the DNA TGTGCCAGCGGGGGAGGGGGCACTGAAGCTTTCTTT.

J is TRBJ2-7 and V is TRBV28; the D is unclear. Trimming removed 4 bases from V and 4 bases from J, with 20 bases in between. The germline V gene has CDR1 MDHEN and CDR2 SYDVKM. The CDR3 spans 16 residues. The CDR3 DNA reads TGTGCCAGCAGTTCACCCAAAGGTGCCGGGTCGTACGAGCAGTACTTC. Its protein is CASSSPKGAGSYEQYF.

V gene TRBV7-2 combines with J gene TRBJ2-2, with 10 bases identical to TRBD2. The V gene end was trimmed by 2 bases and the J gene end by 8 bases; junction bases not matched to a gene: 8. The germline gives CDR1 SGHTA, CDR2 FQGNSA. This CDR3 contains 16 residues. The CDR3 protein is CASSLNPSGGAGELFF. The CDR3 coding sequence is TGTGCCAGCAGCTTAAACCCCAGCGGGGGGGCTGGGGAGCTGTTTTTT.

The chain combines TRBV28 with TRBJ1-1; 8 bases are shared with TRBD1. The junction had 10 bases not matched to a gene; V was cut back by 6 bases and J by 7 bases. The length of the CDR3 is 14 residues. Germline CDR1 is MDHEN and CDR2 is SYDVKM. The CDR3 nucleotides are TGTGCCAGCAGCAGTAGGACAGGGTCTGATGAAGCTTTCTTT. Encoded protein: CASSSRTGSDEAFF.

The chain combines TRBV19 with TRBJ2-2; D ambiguous. Trimming took off 2 bases at V and 6 bases at J, with 7 bases between the two ends. The germline V gene encodes CDR1 LNHDA and CDR2 SQIVND (reference sequence). The CDR3 spans 13 residues. CDR3 region: CASSILGPGELFF. As DNA, the CDR3 is TGTGCCAGTAGTATACTAGGTCCCGGGGAGCTGTTTTTT.

This chain joins TRBV12-5 and TRBJ2-1; 10 bases fit TRBD1. V gave up 5 bases and J gave up 4 bases; unmatched junction bases: 5. CDR3 length: 15 residues. From germline, CDR1 is LGHNT and CDR2 FRNRAP. The CDR3 loop is CASGATGGGYNEQFF. Here the CDR3 DNA reads TGTGCTAGTGGTGCGACAGGGGGCGGGTACAATGAGCAGTTCTTC.

In its sample, this clone was seen a few times. This chain uses TRBV30 with TRBJ1-6; D possibly corresponds to TRBD1 (6 bases). Germline CDR1 and CDR2: GTSNPN and SVGIG (reference sequence). CDR3 size: 11 residues. Trimming shortened V by 2 bases and J by 11 bases, and 7 bases separated the two germline ends. CDR3 sequence: CAWSKGAPLHF. In DNA form, the CDR3 reads TGTGCCTGGAGTAAGGGGGCACCCCTCCACTTT.

This clone was counted between two and nine times. The DNA for the CDR3 is TGTGCCAGCAGCTTGGAGAGATACTACGAGCAGTACTTC. Its translation is CASSLERYYEQYF. The gene calls are TRBV7-8 and TRBJ2-7; the D is unclear. CDR1 is SGHVS and CDR2 is FQNEAQ in the germline V gene. The V gene lost 3 bases and the J gene lost 3 bases, with 9 bases spanning the gap. The CDR3 runs to 13 residues. Full variable domain (remainder filled in from reference TRBV7-8 and TRBJ2-7): GAGVSQSPRYKVAKRGQDVALRCDPISGHVSLFWYQQALGQGPEFLTYFQNEAQLDKSGLPSDRFFAERPEGSVSTLKIQRTQQEDSAVYLCASSLERYYEQYFGPGTRLTVT.

The chain carries TRBV19 and TRBJ2-1, with 7 bases that match TRBD2. The germline gives CDR1 LNHDA, CDR2 SQIVND (reference sequence). The J segment lost 5 bases and the V segment lost 3 bases, leaving 4 bases of the junction unmatched. The length of the CDR3 is 14 residues. The chain's CDR3 is CASSIPLANNEQFF. In nucleotides, the CDR3 is TGTGCCAGTAGTATCCCACTAGCGAACAATGAGCAGTTCTTC.

The chain carries TRBV2 and TRBJ1-2; D is undetermined. Trimming removed 1 base at V and 4 bases at J, with 13 bases between. This CDR3 has 15 amino acids. Germline CDR1 reads SNHLY; CDR2 reads FYNNEI. The CDR3 here is CASSEDQQTIYGYTF. The CDR3 coding sequence is TGTGCCAGCAGTGAAGACCAACAGACCATCTATGGCTACACCTTC.

The chain has TRBV18 and TRBJ2-7, with 11 bases matching TRBD1. The CDR3 loop spans 14 amino acids. The V gene's germline CDR1 is KGHSH and CDR2 LQKENI. The J segment lost 4 bases and the V segment lost 4 bases, leaving 3 bases of the junction unmatched. The CDR3 sequence: CASSLDRGQYEQYF. The CDR3 DNA sequence: TGTGCCAGCTCACTGGACAGGGGGCAATACGAGCAGTACTTC.

This clone was counted between two and nine times. The chain uses TRBV7-2 and TRBJ1-3; D is unclear. V gave up 4 bases and J gave up 2 bases, with 9 bases separating them. Germline V gives CDR1 SGHTA, CDR2 FQGNSA. There are 14 residues in the CDR3. Here the CDR3 reads CASSSHKAGNTIYF. Here the CDR3 DNA reads TGTGCCAGCAGCTCCCACAAAGCTGGAAACACCATATATTTT. Full variable domain (rest looked up from reference TRBV7-2 and TRBJ1-3): GAGVSQSPSNKVTEKGKDVELRCDPISGHTALYWYRQSLGQGLEFLIYFQGNSAPDKSGLPSDRFSAERTGGSVSTLTIQRTQQEDSAVYLCASSSHKAGNTIYFGEGSWLTVV.

The V gene is TRBV6-5, the J gene TRBJ2-1, with TRBD2 as a possible D gene (7 bases). Germline CDR1 reads MNHEY; CDR2 reads SVGAGI. With 5 bases removed from V and 5 bases from J, the gap between germline ends came to 13 bases. The CDR3 sequence is 14 residues long. Here the CDR3 reads CASSGTGGHNEQFF. CDR3 coding DNA: TGTGCCAGCAGTGGCACGGGGGGCCACAATGAGCAGTTCTTC.

This sequence joins TRBV7-6 and TRBJ2-1; TRBD1 agrees at 10 bases. This CDR3 is built from 14 residues. V gave up 1 base and J gave up 9 bases; unmatched junction bases: 3. Germline CDR1 reads SGHVS; CDR2 reads FNYEAQ. In nucleotides, the CDR3 is TGTGCCAGCAGCTTAGATGACAGGGGGCGTGAGCAGTTCTTC. It yields the protein CASSLDDRGREQFF.

The chain has TRBV5-6 and TRBJ2-3; 12 positions match TRBD1. The CDR3 consists of 16 residues. Germline V gives CDR1 SGHDT, CDR2 YYEEEE. V dropped 4 bases and J dropped 6; count of bases not matched to a gene: 9. The CDR3 coding sequence is TGTGCCAGCAGCGGGCGGGACAGGGGGCGCGTGGATACGCAGTATTTT. Its protein is CASSGRDRGRVDTQYF. The full variable domain, completed using reference TRBV5-6 and TRBJ2-3, is DAGVTQSPTHLIKTRGQQVTLRCSPKSGHDTVSWYQQALGQGPQFIFQYYEEEERQRGNFPDRFSGHQFPNYSSELNVNALLLGDSALYLCASSGRDRGRVDTQYFGPGTRLTVL.

This sequence joins TRBV7-3 and TRBJ2-3; D call uncertain. The length of the CDR3 is 15 residues. Trimming removed 3 bases from V and 6 bases from J, with 16 bases in between. In germline, CDR1 is SGHTA, CDR2 FQGTGA. CDR3 DNA sequence: TGTGCCAGCAGCTTTTTGGCATCCAGTTCTGATACGCAGTATTTT. Protein: CASSFLASSSDTQYF.

The genes are TRBV6-1 and TRBJ2-3; 13 bases fit TRBD2. The CDR3 runs 15 residues. Germline V lookup: CDR1 MNHNS, CDR2 SASEGT. Trimming removed 2 bases from V and 4 bases from J; junction bases left unmatched: 0. In DNA, the CDR3 is TGTGCCAGCAGTGAAACTAGCGGGGGGGCAGATACGCAGTATTTT. Amino acid sequence: CASSETSGGADTQYF.